The clone carrying this T cell receptor (beta chain) was counted a few times. What it binds is unknown. This specimen comes from a study of PD-1 blockade in classical Hodgkin lymphoma. At the level of the study: Every 2 weeks, patients had 3 mg/kg nivolumab intravenously.

Time point specified: cycle 4 day 1 (C4D1), after 6 weeks of nivolumab. No patient escaped relapse after autologous stem cell transplantation, and brentuximab vedotin exposure varied. Patients had relapsed/refractory classical Hodgkin lymphoma with complete response, partial response or progressive disease as best response. Clones were sequenced by immunoSEQ multiplex PCR, and TCRdb holds only the in-frame ones, with some missing. The data contain approximately 38,000 clones, just over 75% of them singletons. This CDR3 region has 15 residues. Deletions cut 7 bases from V and 5 bases from J, with 21 bases between. Germline lookup yields CDR1 SQVTM and CDR2 ANQGSEA. General observations from the study: In newly diagnosed patients, baseline TCR diversity was reportedly below that of healthy donors. Complete responders possessed baseline diversity comparable to newly diagnosed patients.

The chain has TRBV29-1 and TRBJ2-1; D call uncertain. The specimen was peripheral blood mononuclear cells (PBMCs), collected before the fourth cycle of nivolumab. This TCR derives from a human donor with classical Hodgkin lymphoma. The CDR3 loop is CSGKGRNLFDNEQFF. The DNA for the CDR3 is TGCAGCGGGAAGGGCCGTAACCTGTTCGACAATGAGCAGTTCTTC.